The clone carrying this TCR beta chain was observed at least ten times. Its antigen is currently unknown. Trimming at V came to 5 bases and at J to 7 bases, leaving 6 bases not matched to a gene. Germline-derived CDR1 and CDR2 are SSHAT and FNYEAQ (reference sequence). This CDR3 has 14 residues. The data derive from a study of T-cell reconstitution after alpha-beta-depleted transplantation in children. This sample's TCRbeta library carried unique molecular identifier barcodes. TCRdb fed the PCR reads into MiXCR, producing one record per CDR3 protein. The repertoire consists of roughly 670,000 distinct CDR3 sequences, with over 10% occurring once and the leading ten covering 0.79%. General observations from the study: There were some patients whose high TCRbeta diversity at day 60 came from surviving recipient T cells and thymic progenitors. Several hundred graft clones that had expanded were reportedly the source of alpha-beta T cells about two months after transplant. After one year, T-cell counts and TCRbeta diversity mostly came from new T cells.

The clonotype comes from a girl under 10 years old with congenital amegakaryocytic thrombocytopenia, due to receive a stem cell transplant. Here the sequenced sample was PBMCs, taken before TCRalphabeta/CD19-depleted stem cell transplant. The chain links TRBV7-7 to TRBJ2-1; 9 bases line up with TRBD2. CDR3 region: CASSPSGKSNEQFF. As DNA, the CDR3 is TGTGCCAGCAGCCCTAGCGGGAAATCGAATGAGCAGTTCTTC.